Listed below are T cell receptor beta chains from one sample, sequenced in a study of T cell responses to AZD1222 COVID-19 vaccine. The protocol was immunoSEQ multiplex PCR, while the TCRdb copy is restricted to in-frame clones and leaves out a portion. The table includes tens of thousands of clones, roughly 87% detected once. Sequencing used peripheral blood, obtained 28 days after the second AZD1222 dose. Receptors were obtained from an adult who received the AZD1222 COVID-19 vaccine. Each CDR3 is given with its conserved first and last residue. D genes are given only for firm matches.

TRBJ2-2 TRBV5-1 TRBD2 17 TGCGCCAGCAGCTTGGTAGCGGGAGGGCCCAACACCGGGGAGCTGTTTTTT CASSLVAGGPNTGELFF
TRBJ1-1 TRBV6-6 TRBD1 14 TGTGCCAGCAGTTCTACAACAGGGGTCACTGAAGCTTTCTTT CASSSTTGVTEAFF
TRBJ2-3 TRBV28 TRBD1 15 TGTGCCAGCAGTCCAGGGGGACAGGGCACAGATACGCAGTATTTT CASSPGGQGTDTQYF
TRBJ1-1 TRBV30 - 14 TGTGCCTGGAGTGGTCCGGGGGCGAGGACTGAAGCTTTCTTT CAWSGPGARTEAFF
TRBJ1-5 TRBV2 - 14 TGTGCCAGCAGTGGGGGGCAAAGCAATCAGCCCCAGCATTTT CASSGGQSNQPQHF
TRBJ2-6 TRBV6-6 - 15 TGTGCCAGCAGTTCCCAGGGTGTGGGGGCCAACGTCCTGACTTTC CASSSQGVGANVLTF
TRBJ2-2 TRBV6-5 - 13 TGTGCCAGCAGTCTACAGGGTCCCGGGGAGCTGTTTTTT CASSLQGPGELFF
TRBJ2-3 TRBV24-1 TRBD2 18 TGTGCCACCAGTGATTTCACTAGCGGGGGTTTGAGGACAGATACGCAGTATTTT CATSDFTSGGLRTDTQYF
TRBJ2-4 TRBV5-4 - 16 TGTGCCAGCAGCCTTAGCGGAGGGGGAGCCAAAAACATTCAGTACTTC CASSLSGGGAKNIQYF
TRBJ2-6 TRBV7-9 TRBD1 18 TGTGCCAGCAGCACCCCGGGACAGGGGATTGCTGGGGCCAACGTCCTGACTTTC CASSTPGQGIAGANVLTF
TRBJ2-5 TRBV9 TRBD1 14 TGTGCCAGCAGCGTAGGACAGGGGCGTGAGACCCAGTACTTC CASSVGQGRETQYF
TRBJ1-3 TRBV27 - 15 TGTGCCAGCAGTTTATCCCGCAGTTCTGGAAACACCATATATTTT CASSLSRSSGNTIYF
TRBJ2-5 TRBV5-4 - 15 TGTGCCAGCAGCCCCGTGGCGGGGGCCCTAGAGACCCAGTACTTC CASSPVAGALETQYF
TRBJ2-5 TRBV19 TRBD1 15 TGTGCCAGTAGTATACAGGAGACAGGGCAAGAGACCCAGTACTTC CASSIQETGQETQYF
TRBJ2-1 TRBV7-3 - 14 TGTGCCAGCAGCTTAACCGGGACTCTTAAAGGGCAGTTCTTC CASSLTGTLKGQFF
TRBJ1-6 TRBV5-6 - 15 TGTGCCAGCAGCGGGACCCAGGGAAGGAATTCACCCCTCCACTTT CASSGTQGRNSPLHF
TRBJ1-3 TRBV18 - 15 TGTGCCAGCTCACCGACTGCTGTCTCTGGAAACACCATATATTTT CASSPTAVSGNTIYF
TRBJ1-2 TRBV7-9 - 11 TGTGCCAGCAGCCTGGCCGGGGGCTACACCTTC CASSLAGGYTF
TRBJ2-3 TRBV7-2 - 15 TGTGCCAGCAGCTGGGCTACCTCTAGCACAGATACGCAGTATTTT CASSWATSSTDTQYF
TRBJ1-5 TRBV9 - 14 TGTGCCAGCAGCGTTACAGGGTACGGTCAGCCCCAGCATTTT CASSVTGYGQPQHF
TRBJ1-1 TRBV18 - 13 TGTGCCAGCTCACCATATTTGAACACTGAAGCTTTCTTT CASSPYLNTEAFF
TRBJ1-1 TRBV19 - 14 TGTGCCAGCTCCGTGAAGGGGTTCGGCACTGAAGCTTTCTTT CASSVKGFGTEAFF
TRBJ2-2 TRBV2 - 17 TGTGCCAGCAGTGGTCCAGGGAGAATTACGAACACCGGGGAGCTGTTTTTT CASSGPGRITNTGELFF
TRBJ2-5 TRBV7-9 - 14 TGTGCCAGCAGCTTAGTACAGGGTGGGGAGACCCAGTACTTC CASSLVQGGETQYF
TRBJ2-3 TRBV7-6 TRBD1 16 TGTGCCAGCAGCTTAGGATCCGCAGGGGGTACAGATACGCAGTATTTT CASSLGSAGGTDTQYF
TRBJ1-5 TRBV5-3 - 13 TGTGCCTGCTACGGGGGCCCTAATCAGCCCCAGCATTTT CACYGGPNQPQHF
TRBJ1-2 TRBV12-3/TRBV12-4 TRBD1 13 TGTGCCAGCAGAATCGGACAGGCCGGTGGCTACACCTTC CASRIGQAGGYTF